The 9 T cell receptor beta chains given below trace back to one sample, sequenced in a study of PD-1 blockade in classical Hodgkin lymphoma. Time point meaning: newly diagnosed, previously untreated cHL patient sample. Clones were read by immunoSEQ multiplex PCR, and TCRdb kept only the in-frame ones, dropping some. The table includes around 25,000 clones, 90% to 95% detected once. The sequenced sample was peripheral blood mononuclear cells (PBMCs). The receptors originated from a human donor with classical Hodgkin lymphoma.

The chain carries TRBV9 and TRBJ2-7, with 8 bases fitting TRBD2. The CDR3 runs to 16 residues. Germline trimming cut 4 bases from V and 4 bases from J; bases unmatched to any gene: 13. The V gene's germline CDR1 is SGDLS and CDR2 YYNGEE. The CDR3 sequence is CASSPSGGLVPYEQYF. DNA of the CDR3: TGTGCCAGCAGCCCTTCTGGGGGACTAGTACCATACGAGCAGTACTTC.

This chain joins TRBV28 and TRBJ1-1; D is ambiguous. The V gene's germline CDR1 is MDHEN and CDR2 SYDVKM. The CDR3 length is 13 residues. Trimming took 2 bases from V and 7 from J, leaving 11 bases between them. The DNA of the CDR3 is TGTGCCAGCAGTTTAGAGGTGGAGTTTGAAGCTTTCTTT. This sequence encodes CASSLEVEFEAFF.

This chain joins TRBV7-9 and TRBJ2-5; D ambiguous. Germline loops: CDR1 SEHNR, CDR2 FQNEAQ (reference sequence). There are 13 residues in the CDR3. The V gene lost 6 bases and the J gene lost 5 bases, with 13 bases spanning the gap. The CDR3 sequence: CASRNTPGETQYF. The CDR3, as DNA: TGTGCCAGCAGAAACACCCCCGGCGAGACCCAGTACTTC.

This rearrangement joins TRBV5-6 to TRBJ2-7; 13 positions agree with TRBD2. Germline trimming cut 0 bases from V and 1 base from J; bases unmatched to any gene: 7. CDR3 length: 18 amino acids. The germline gives CDR1 SGHDT, CDR2 YYEEEE. Here the CDR3 DNA reads TGTGCCAGCAGCTTGGTAGGACTAGCGGGAGAGGGGTCCTACGAGCAGTACTTC. It is translated as CASSLVGLAGEGSYEQYF.

DNA of the CDR3: TGCAGCGTTGATAAATCCGACGGGAGCACTGAAGCTTTCTTT. Its translation: CSVDKSDGSTEAFF. This chain uses TRBV29-1 with TRBJ1-1; D is unresolved. The germline V gene has CDR1 SQVTM and CDR2 ANQGSEA. Trimming shortened V by 3 bases and J by 4 bases, and 15 bases separated the two germline ends. The CDR3 consists of 14 residues.

This sequence joins TRBV2 and TRBJ1-2; D remains ambiguous. V was shortened by 7 bases and J by 7 bases, with 19 bases between the two germline ends. This CDR3 region has 14 residues. Germline V gives CDR1 SNHLY, CDR2 FYNNEI. The CDR3, as DNA: TGTGCCAGCACCCTCGACACCCTCGCGGGTGGCTACACCTTC. Encoded protein: CASTLDTLAGGYTF. Using reference TRBV2 and TRBJ1-2 for the parts outside the CDR3, the full variable domain is EPEVTQTPSHQVTQMGQEVILRCVPISNHLYFYWYRQILGQKVEFLVSFYNNEISEKSEIFDDQFSVERPDGSNFTLKIRSTKLEDSAMYFCASTLDTLAGGYTFGSGTRLTVV.

In this sample, this clone turned up a few times. The chain joins TRBV27 to TRBJ2-7, with TRBD1 identical over 10 bases. The CDR3 is 15 residues long. J was trimmed by 5 bases and V by 4 bases; bases with no gene match: 8. Germline CDR1 and CDR2: MNHEY and SMNVEV (reference sequence). This CDR3 is CASSSGDRGLNEQYF. The CDR3 DNA follows: TGTGCCAGCAGTTCCGGTGACAGGGGGCTTAACGAGCAGTACTTC.

This clone showed up just once. This rearrangement joins TRBV5-8 to TRBJ2-7; TRBD1 matches at 12 bases. The J segment lost 5 bases and the V segment lost 2 bases, leaving 8 bases of the junction unmatched. This CDR3 has 16 amino acids. CDR1 and CDR2 from the germline V gene are SGHTS and YDEGEE. CDR3 amino acids: CASSFLGTGGRNEQYF. The CDR3 coding sequence is TGTGCCAGCAGCTTCCTAGGGACAGGGGGCAGAAACGAGCAGTACTTC.

This sequence joins TRBV27 and TRBJ1-5; D is ambiguous. The germline V and J ends were trimmed by 4 bases and 0 bases, with 13 bases remaining between them. The CDR3 has 16 amino acids. Per the germline V gene, CDR1 is MNHEY and CDR2 is SMNVEV (reference sequence). The CDR3 DNA reads as TGTGCCAGCAGTTCCCGGGCGGTCTATAGCAATCAGCCCCAGCATTTT. Translated, it gives CASSSRAVYSNQPQHF.